The 10 T cell receptor beta chains below come from one sample, sequenced in a study of post-analysis software for immune sequencing data. Study-wide findings and caveats: TRBV5-6, TRBV5-1 and TRBV20-1 were among five TRBV segments more frequent in patients than controls.

The antigens of these receptors remain unknown. Prepared libraries of TCR beta cDNA carried unique molecular identifiers. MiXCR, applied by TCRdb to the PCR reads, yields one record per CDR3 protein. The sample includes a few hundred thousand distinct CDR3 sequences, about 39% seen only once; the top ten take about 8%. Input material: blood. These receptors originate from a girl aged 2 to 10 with multiple sclerosis.

This clonotype was seen at least ten times. CDR3 loop: CASSLNGLEETQYF. The DNA for the CDR3 is TGTGCCAGCAGCTTAAACGGGTTAGAGGAGACCCAGTACTTC. The chain links TRBV13 to TRBJ2-5; no reliable D call. The V and J ends lost 2 bases and 5 bases respectively, with 12 bases between them. The CDR3 is 14 residues long. Germline CDR1 PRHDT, CDR2 FYEKMQ (reference sequence).

The chain links TRBV29-1 to TRBJ2-1; D gene ambiguous. V gave up 3 bases and J gave up 9 bases, with 15 bases separating them. CDR3 length: 13 residues. Germline V lookup: CDR1 SQVTM, CDR2 ANQGSEA. CDR3 DNA sequence: TGCAGCGTTGACCGGCGGCTCGGCGGTGAGCAGTTCTTC. The encoded protein is CSVDRRLGGEQFF.

This clonotype showed up just once. The rearrangement joins TRBV5-5 to TRBJ2-4; D may be TRBD2 (6 bases). The length of the CDR3 is 11 residues. V was cut by 4 bases and J by 14 bases, with 13 bases left in between. The germline CDR1 and CDR2 sequences are SGHKS and YYEKEE (reference sequence). The CDR3 protein is CASSQDYSEYF. CDR3 bases: TGTGCCAGCAGCCAGGACTACTCAGAGTACTTC.

The CDR3 DNA reads as TGCAGTGCTGGCGGACTTAGATCCTACGAGCAGTACTTC. It translates to CSAGGLRSYEQYF. V is TRBV20-1 and J is TRBJ2-7; perhaps TRBD2 as D (5 bases). CDR1 DFQATT and CDR2 SNEGSKA come from the germline V gene (reference sequence). The CDR3 is made up of 13 amino acids. Trimming stripped 5 bases from V and 1 base from J, with 12 bases between.

This sequence joins TRBV6-5 and TRBJ2-1, with D possibly being TRBD2 (6 bases). V was trimmed by 9 bases and J by 12 bases, leaving 12 bases between them. Germline CDR1 reads MNHEY; CDR2 reads SVGAGI. This CDR3 has 10 amino acids. For the CDR3, the DNA is TGTGCCAGTGGCCCCGGGGGGCAGTTCTTC. The encoded protein is CASGPGGQFF.

This rearrangement joins TRBV4-3 to TRBJ2-1, with D unclear. V lost 2 bases and J 1 base, leaving 9 bases between the germline ends. CDR1 and CDR2 from the germline V gene are LGHNA and YSLEER. The CDR3 is made up of 15 amino acids. CDR3 DNA: TGCGCCAGCAGCCAACATAGGGATTCCTACAATGAGCAGTTCTTC. It specifies CASSQHRDSYNEQFF.

This clonotype was found a few times. This sequence joins TRBV5-1 and TRBJ2-3, with unresolved D. Trimming left V 5 bases short and J 5 bases short, with 21 bases between. The CDR3 is 16 residues long. CDR1 is SGHRS, CDR2 YFSETQ, per germline. CDR3: CASRKQVTGSGDTQYF. CDR3 bases: TGCGCCAGCAGGAAGCAGGTTACCGGATCGGGAGATACGCAGTATTTT.

This clonotype was detected a few times. The DNA of the CDR3 is TGTGCCAGCATCCTTAGCGGGGGCACAGATACGCAGTATTTT. The encoded protein is CASILSGGTDTQYF. The chain uses TRBV12-3 or TRBV12-4 and TRBJ2-3, with 8 nucleotides matching TRBD2. This CDR3 is 14 amino acids long. Trimming took 7 bases from V and 1 from J; bases not matched to a gene: 4.

This chain joins TRBV2 and TRBJ2-7; D is possibly TRBD2 (6 bases). Between the trimmed V and J ends, which lost 7 bases and 3 bases, there was a span of 16 bases. There are 14 residues in the CDR3. CDR1 SNHLY and CDR2 FYNNEI come from the germline V gene. The CDR3 spells CASTSSGTFYEQYF. CDR3 bases: TGTGCCAGCACAAGTAGCGGCACTTTCTACGAGCAGTACTTC. The full variable domain, rest sourced from reference TRBV2 and TRBJ2-7, is EPEVTQTPSHQVTQMGQEVILRCVPISNHLYFYWYRQILGQKVEFLVSFYNNEISEKSEIFDDQFSVERPDGSNFTLKIRSTKLEDSAMYFCASTSSGTFYEQYFGPGTRLTVT.

This clonotype was detected only a few times. The chain combines TRBV14 with TRBJ2-1; 7 nucleotides line up with TRBD2. Germline V gene lookup returns CDR1 SGHDN and CDR2 FVKESK. J was trimmed by 2 bases and V by 1 base; bases with no gene match: 2. The CDR3 length is 15 residues. CDR3 sequence: CASSQVLAPYNEQFF. DNA for the CDR3: TGTGCCAGCAGCCAAGTACTAGCGCCCTACAATGAGCAGTTCTTC.